Below, 26 T cell receptor beta chains from the same sample are listed, as sequenced in a study of human T cells and chemical hapten exposure. TCRdb re-analysed the RACE reads in MiXCR, keeping a single row per CDR3 protein. The profile shows fewer than 350,000 distinct CDR3 sequences, almost 8% of them singletons. Time point denoted: pre-sensitization, week 0. Regarding treatment: therapeutic diphenylcyclopropenone sensitization with weekly scalp DPC. Sequenced material: whole blood, taken in connection with sensitization to the hapten diphenylcyclopropenone (DPC). These receptors all come from a man between 18 and 35 years old with alopecia areata. Some clones in this sample may be carry-over from other donors' samples.

This chain joins TRBV5-1 and TRBJ2-3; D gene unclear. Trimming took 0 bases from V and 6 from J, leaving 11 bases between them. Germline values: CDR1 SGHRS, CDR2 YFSETQ. CDR3 length: 14 residues. The CDR3 bases are TGCGCCAGCAGCTTGGAACAGCCCTTGGATACGCAGTATTTT. Residues: CASSLEQPLDTQYF.

This clonotype was seen ten or more times. This chain uses TRBV4-1 with TRBJ1-1; a weak D match, TRBD1 (6 bases). Trimming took off 0 bases at V and 0 bases at J, with 11 bases between the two ends. Germline assignment: CDR1 MGHRA and CDR2 YSYEKL. The CDR3 extends over 16 amino acids. CDR3 DNA sequence: TGCGCCAGCAGCCAAGATCGGTACAGGGTGAACACTGAAGCTTTCTTT. It translates to CASSQDRYRVNTEAFF.

The chain carries TRBV4-3 and TRBJ1-5, with 8 bases identical to TRBD1. CDR1 and CDR2 (germline): LGHNA, YSLEER. Losses at the gene ends were 3 bases for V and 9 bases for J; bases not matched to a gene: 4. This CDR3 contains 13 residues. The DNA for the CDR3 is TGCGCCAGCAGCCAGGACAGGGCACGGCCCCAGCATTTT. This encodes CASSQDRARPQHF.

V and J are TRBV7-3 and TRBJ2-1; D is ambiguous. This CDR3 is built from 13 residues. V was trimmed by 5 bases and J by 9 bases, leaving 14 bases between them. Germline values: CDR1 SGHTA, CDR2 FQGTGA. CDR3 bases: TGTGCCAGCAGCCCCACTTCGGGCGGTGAGCAGTTCTTC. Protein product: CASSPTSGGEQFF.

The chain uses TRBV4-1 and TRBJ2-7; 8 nucleotides agree with TRBD1. Germline V gene sequence: CDR1 MGHRA, CDR2 YSYEKL. The CDR3 has 13 residues. Trimming at V came to 5 bases and at J to 7 bases, leaving 7 bases not matched to a gene. The CDR3 nucleotides read TGCGCCAGCAGCGCCCAGGGGGCGTATGAGCAGTACTTC. Residues: CASSAQGAYEQYF.

This clonotype was seen more than once but under ten times. The chain couples TRBV6-5 to TRBJ1-3; maybe TRBD1 (6 bases). Germline assignment: CDR1 MNHEY and CDR2 SVGAGI. The germline V and J ends were trimmed by 6 bases and 4 bases, with 19 bases remaining between them. This CDR3 comprises 16 residues. CDR3 nucleotide sequence: TGTGCCAGCAGCCAACCTGGGGGGGCGTACGGAAACACCATATATTTT. This encodes CASSQPGGAYGNTIYF.

The sample holds a few counts of this clonotype. The chain has TRBV19 and TRBJ1-2; weak D call: TRBD1 (6 bases). V lost 4 bases and J 8 bases, leaving 20 bases between the germline ends. Germline loops: CDR1 LNHDA, CDR2 SQIVND (reference sequence). The CDR3 sequence is 15 residues long. CDR3 DNA: TGTGCCAGTAGTACTGGGAGGACAGTCCACGGAGGCTACACCTTC. This gives the protein CASSTGRTVHGGYTF.

This clonotype was counted ten times or more. This chain links TRBV28 with TRBJ2-4, with D unresolved. Germline loops: CDR1 MDHEN, CDR2 SYDVKM. Deletions cut 3 bases from V and 9 bases from J, with 18 bases between. The CDR3 has 15 residues. In DNA, the CDR3 is TGTGCCAGCAGTTTTCAGGCAGCCGGCATGGGCATTCAGTACTTC. This sequence encodes CASSFQAAGMGIQYF.

This clonotype was detected only a few times. This chain uses TRBV27 with TRBJ1-5; D is possibly TRBD1 (5 bases). There are 13 residues in the CDR3. V lost 3 bases, J lost 7 bases, and 10 bases lay in between. Per the germline V gene, CDR1 is MNHEY and CDR2 is SMNVEV (reference sequence). The CDR3 loop reads CASSFRGGQPQHF. The CDR3 nucleotides are TGTGCCAGCAGTTTTCGGGGGGGGCAGCCCCAGCATTTT.

The V call is TRBV7-9, the J call TRBJ1-4; 9 positions match TRBD1. With 5 bases clipped from V and 8 bases from J, the junction kept 9 bases outside the gene matches. Germline CDR1 reads SEHNR; CDR2 reads FQNEAQ (reference sequence). The CDR3 spans 15 residues. The chain's CDR3 is CASSNRDRALEKLFF. In DNA form, the CDR3 reads TGTGCCAGCAGCAACCGGGACAGGGCTCTCGAAAAACTGTTTTTT.

This chain links TRBV18 with TRBJ2-2; D is unclear. The V gene lost 5 bases and the J gene lost 6 bases, with 16 bases spanning the gap. There are 15 residues in the CDR3. The germline V gene has CDR1 KGHSH and CDR2 LQKENI. In nucleotides, the CDR3 is TGTGCCAGCTCATCATCTTCGATAAGTCCCGGGGAGCTGTTTTTT. Protein product: CASSSSSISPGELFF. The variable domain in full, with the rest retrieved from reference TRBV18 and TRBJ2-2, is NAGVMQNPRHLVRRRGQEARLRCSPMKGHSHVYWYRQLPEEGLKFMVYLQKENIIDESGMPKERFSAEFPKEGPSILRIQQVVRGDSAAYFCASSSSSISPGELFFGEGSRLTVL.

On this clonotype itself: Because the CDR3 is missing its conserved closing phenylalanine or tryptophan, this is likely a read error. The chain couples TRBV4-1 to TRBJ1-1; unclear D gene. Germline V lookup: CDR1 MGHRA, CDR2 YSYEKL. The CDR3 length is 13 residues. Trimming left V 4 bases short and J 1 base short, with 7 bases between. In nucleotides, the CDR3 is TGCGCCAGCAGCCTTACAGAGAACACTGAAGCTTTCTAT. It specifies CASSLTENTEAFY.

A few counts support this clonotype. The CDR3, as DNA: TGCGCCAGCAGCCCCGGCAGGGTGGCTAATGAAAAACTGTTTTTT. This encodes CASSPGRVANEKLFF. The chain has TRBV4-1 and TRBJ1-4, with a weak D call TRBD1 (5 bases). The CDR3 runs to 15 residues. Trimming took off 4 bases at V and 3 bases at J, with 12 bases between the two ends. Germline CDR1 is MGHRA and CDR2 is YSYEKL.

The CDR3 DNA reads TGCAGTGCTAGAGGACAGGGGGTTTTTTACGAGCAGTACTTC. It is translated as CSARGQGVFYEQYF. V is TRBV20-1 and J is TRBJ2-7; 9 bases are a match to TRBD1. This CDR3 region has 14 residues. The germline V gene encodes CDR1 DFQATT and CDR2 SNEGSKA (reference sequence). J was trimmed by 4 bases and V by 1 base; bases with no gene match: 5.

This clonotype was seen repeatedly, ten times or more. This CDR3 reads CASRPGTGSYEQYF. The CDR3 nucleotides are TGCGCCAGCAGACCCGGGACGGGATCCTACGAGCAGTACTTC. The rearrangement joins TRBV5-1 to TRBJ2-7; TRBD1 or TRBD2 may be the D gene (5 bases each). V was trimmed by 5 bases and J by 1 base, leaving 13 bases between them. Looked up from germline, CDR1 is SGHRS and CDR2 is YFSETQ. CDR3 length: 14 residues.

The CDR3 bases are TGTGCCAGCAGCCTGACTAGCGGGGGGGCCATCGGGCAGTTCTTC. Translation gives CASSLTSGGAIGQFF. The chain is built from TRBV6-2 or TRBV6-3 and TRBJ2-1; 14 bases line up with TRBD2. The V gene end was trimmed by 6 bases and the J gene end by 12 bases; junction bases not matched to a gene: 10. The CDR3 is 15 amino acids. Germline assignment: CDR1 MNHEY and CDR2 SVGEGT.

This clonotype was observed a handful of times. V gene TRBV12-3 or TRBV12-4 combines with J gene TRBJ2-7; either TRBD1 or TRBD2 may supply D (5 bases each). The CDR3 sequence is 13 residues long. Trimming left V 6 bases short and J 7 bases short, with 16 bases between. CDR3 residues: CASSYTRDGEQYF. CDR3 nucleotide sequence: TGTGCCAGCAGCTACACCCGGGACGGAGAGCAGTACTTC.

This clonotype came up a few times. The J gene is TRBJ1-2, the V gene TRBV9; 7 positions agree with TRBD1. There are 13 residues in the CDR3. V was clipped by 2 bases and J by 6 bases; unmatched bases: 4. Germline V gene lookup returns CDR1 SGDLS and CDR2 YYNGEE. The CDR3 protein is CASSVGTADGYTF. CDR3 coding DNA: TGTGCCAGCAGCGTGGGGACAGCAGATGGCTACACCTTC.

The chain joins TRBV5-5 to TRBJ2-5, with TRBD1 as a possible D gene (6 bases). The CDR3 loop spans 15 amino acids. Looked up from germline, CDR1 is SGHKS and CDR2 is YYEKEE (reference sequence). The V end was cut by 2 bases, the J end by 5 bases, with 16 bases between. CDR3 in amino acids: CASSFILQGWETQYF. The CDR3 DNA is TGTGCCAGCAGCTTCATTCTCCAGGGGTGGGAGACCCAGTACTTC.

This clonotype was seen repeatedly, ten times or more. This chain joins TRBV6-6 and TRBJ2-7; TRBD1 aligns across 7 bases. This CDR3 comprises 12 residues. The junction had 1 base not matched to a gene; V was cut back by 5 bases and J by 3 bases. Germline loops: CDR1 MNHNY, CDR2 SVGAGI (reference sequence). CDR3 sequence reads: CASSRQGYEQYV. CDR3 in DNA: TGTGCCAGCAGTCGACAGGGCTACGAGCAGTACGTC.

The sample holds a few counts of this clonotype. The CDR3 DNA follows: TGTGCCAGCAGGCTGGACAGGGACACCGGGGAGCTGTTTTTT. This codes for CASRLDRDTGELFF. The rearrangement joins TRBV2 to TRBJ2-2; TRBD1 agrees at 8 bases. The CDR3 covers 14 residues. The V gene end was trimmed by 6 bases and the J gene end by 3 bases; junction bases not matched to a gene: 3. The V gene's germline CDR1 is SNHLY and CDR2 FYNNEI.

This clonotype has just a few counts. V and J are TRBV9 and TRBJ2-7, with D perhaps assigned TRBD1 or TRBD2 (5 bases each). This CDR3 is 16 amino acids long. V was cut by 4 bases and J by 3 bases, with 20 bases left in between. The germline gives CDR1 SGDLS, CDR2 YYNGEE. CDR3 residues: CASSMFRDPPYYEQYF. As DNA, the CDR3 is TGTGCCAGCAGCATGTTCCGGGACCCCCCATACTACGAGCAGTACTTC.

This chain connects TRBV7-3 to TRBJ2-7; D gene unclear. The V gene lost 5 bases and the J gene lost 2 bases, with 16 bases spanning the gap. The CDR3 loop spans 15 amino acids. Germline CDR1 reads SGHTA; CDR2 reads FQGTGA. CDR3 sequence: CASSTDPGPTYEQYV. The CDR3 nucleotides are TGTGCCAGCAGCACGGACCCTGGGCCTACCTACGAGCAGTACGTC.

The genes are TRBV10-1 and TRBJ1-6, with unresolved D. There are 15 residues in the CDR3. Germline lookup yields CDR1 WNHNN and CDR2 SYGVQD (reference sequence). V dropped 6 bases and J dropped 0 bases, with 9 bases sitting between them. The CDR3 region has the DNA TGCGCCAGCAGGGATCAGAGCTCCTATAATTCACCCCTCCACTTT. It specifies CASRDQSSYNSPLHF.

This clonotype was counted only a few times. This chain joins TRBV7-9 and TRBJ1-4, with TRBD1 matching 9 bases. V was pared by 5 bases and J by 7 bases, with 14 bases of the junction left unmatched. The germline gives CDR1 SEHNR, CDR2 FQNEAQ (reference sequence). The CDR3 contains 17 residues. The CDR3 reads CASSKTGGIGTGEKLFF. The CDR3 DNA reads as TGTGCCAGCAGCAAGACAGGGGGTATTGGGACCGGTGAAAAACTGTTTTTT.

The rearrangement links TRBV28 to TRBJ2-7; 10 bases align to TRBD2. The J segment lost 4 bases and the V segment lost 7 bases, leaving 16 bases of the junction unmatched. This CDR3 comprises 17 residues. Germline CDR1 is MDHEN and CDR2 is SYDVKM. The CDR3 coding sequence is TGTGCCAGCACCAGCGCCGGGACTAGCGCAAAAGGTTACGAGCAGTACTTC. It translates to CASTSAGTSAKGYEQYF.